Listed here is a single T cell receptor beta chain. The V gene's germline CDR1 is MNHNY and CDR2 SVGAGI (reference sequence). V was cut by 5 bases and J by 3 bases, with 10 bases left in between. This CDR3 contains 13 residues. Across about two dozen US areas, participants ranged in age from roughly 18 to 95 years. The data originate from a study of blood T cell repertoires in COVID-19. Overall study context: Sources were T cells, B-cell-depleted T cells, or PBMCs; the material itself was cDNA or gDNA.

Method: immunoSEQ multiplex PCR; TCRdb's copy keeps in-frame clones and lacks some. The sample includes hundreds of thousands of clones, 86% of them seen just once. The receptor's source is a woman between 45 and 60 years old in a cohort exposed to, infected with or recovered from COVID-19 (not recorded which). Sequencing input: PBMCs or T cells enriched from blood (not recorded which). J is TRBJ2-5 and V is TRBV6-6; TRBD2 is a possible D gene (6 bases). The CDR3 is CASSPRLEETQYF. CDR3 nucleotides: TGTGCCAGCAGTCCACGACTAGAAGAGACCCAGTACTTC.